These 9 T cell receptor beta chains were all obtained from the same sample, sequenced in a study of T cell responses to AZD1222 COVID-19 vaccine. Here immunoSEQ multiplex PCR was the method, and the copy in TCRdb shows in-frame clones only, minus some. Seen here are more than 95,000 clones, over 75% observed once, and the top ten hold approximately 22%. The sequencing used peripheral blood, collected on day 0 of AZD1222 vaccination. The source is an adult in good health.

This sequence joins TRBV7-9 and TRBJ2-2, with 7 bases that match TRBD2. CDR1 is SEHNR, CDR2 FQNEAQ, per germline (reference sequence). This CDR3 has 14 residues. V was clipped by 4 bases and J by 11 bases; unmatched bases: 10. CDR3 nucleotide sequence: TGTGCCAGCAGCTCCGGACTAGAGAGGCAAGAGCTGTTTTTT. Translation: CASSSGLERQELFF.

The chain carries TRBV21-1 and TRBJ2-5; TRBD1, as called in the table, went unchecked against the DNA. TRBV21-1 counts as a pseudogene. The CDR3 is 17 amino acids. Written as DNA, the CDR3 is TGTGCCAGCAGCAAAGGGTTACCAGGGGGCCCGGAGGAGACCCAGTACTTC. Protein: CASSKGLPGGPEETQYF.

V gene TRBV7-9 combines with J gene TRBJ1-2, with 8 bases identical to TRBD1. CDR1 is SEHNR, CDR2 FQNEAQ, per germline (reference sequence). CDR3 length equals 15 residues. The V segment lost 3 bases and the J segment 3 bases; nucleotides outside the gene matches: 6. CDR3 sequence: CASSLGDRGHYGYTF. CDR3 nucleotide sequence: TGTGCCAGCAGCTTGGGAGACAGGGGCCACTATGGCTACACCTTC.

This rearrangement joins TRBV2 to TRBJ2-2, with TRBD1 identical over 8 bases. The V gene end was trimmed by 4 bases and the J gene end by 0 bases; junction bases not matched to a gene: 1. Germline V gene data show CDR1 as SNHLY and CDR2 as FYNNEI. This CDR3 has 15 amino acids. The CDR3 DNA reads TGTGCCAGCAGTGGGACAGGGACGAACACCGGGGAGCTGTTTTTT. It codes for CASSGTGTNTGELFF.

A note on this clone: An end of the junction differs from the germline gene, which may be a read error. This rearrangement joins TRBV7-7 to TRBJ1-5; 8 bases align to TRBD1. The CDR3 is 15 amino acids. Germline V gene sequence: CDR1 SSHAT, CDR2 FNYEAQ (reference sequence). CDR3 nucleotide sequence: TGTGCTAGCAGCTTAGCAGGGGGCGGATTCAGGCCCCAGCATTTT. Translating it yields CASSLAGGGFRPQHF.

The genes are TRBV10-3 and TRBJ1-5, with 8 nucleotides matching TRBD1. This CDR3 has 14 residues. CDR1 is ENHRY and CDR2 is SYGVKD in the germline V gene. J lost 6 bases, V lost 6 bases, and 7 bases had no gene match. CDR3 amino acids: CAISVGTGGQPQHF. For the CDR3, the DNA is TGTGCCATCAGCGTGGGGACAGGTGGTCAGCCCCAGCATTTT.

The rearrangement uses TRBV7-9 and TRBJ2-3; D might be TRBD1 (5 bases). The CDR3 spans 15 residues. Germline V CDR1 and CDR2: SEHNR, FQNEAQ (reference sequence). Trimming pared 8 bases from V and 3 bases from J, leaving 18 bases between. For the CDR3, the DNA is TGTGCCAGCCGCGCCAGTAGGGGTAAGACAGATACGCAGTATTTT. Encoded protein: CASRASRGKTDTQYF.

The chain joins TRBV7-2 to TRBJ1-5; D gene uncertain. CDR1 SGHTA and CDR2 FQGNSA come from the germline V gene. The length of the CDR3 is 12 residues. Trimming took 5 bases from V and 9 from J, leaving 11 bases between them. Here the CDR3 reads CASSLTPGPQHF. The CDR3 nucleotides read TGTGCCAGCAGCCTAACCCCCGGGCCCCAGCATTTT.

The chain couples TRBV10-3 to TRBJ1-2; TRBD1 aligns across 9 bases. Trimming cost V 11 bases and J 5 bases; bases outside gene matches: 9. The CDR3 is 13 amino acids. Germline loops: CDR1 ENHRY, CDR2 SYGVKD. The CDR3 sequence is CAASSGTGYGYTF. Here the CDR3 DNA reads TGTGCCGCCTCTTCCGGGACAGGGTATGGCTACACCTTC.